This section outlines one T cell receptor beta chain sequence together with its context. The data are from a study of human T cells and chemical hapten exposure. The V gene end was trimmed by 8 bases and the J gene end by 0 bases; junction bases not matched to a gene: 3. The CDR3 covers 13 residues. Germline V gene data show CDR1 as MDHEN and CDR2 as SYDVKM. TCRdb analysed the RACE reads with MiXCR anew, one entry per CDR3 protein. The sample includes 120,000 or so distinct CDR3 sequences, around an eighth seen only once; the top ten take around 2.8%. Time point noted: pre-sensitization, week 0. Treatment of the sample: therapeutic diphenylcyclopropenone sensitization with weekly scalp DPC.

Specimen: whole blood, collected in connection with sensitization to the hapten diphenylcyclopropenone (DPC). The clonotype originates from a woman aged 18-29 years with alopecia areata. Some clones in this sample may be carry-over from other donors' samples. The chain recombines TRBV28 with TRBJ1-2, with 7 bases aligning to TRBD1. This CDR3 is CASRDSSNYGYTF. The CDR3 DNA reads TGTGCCAGCCGGGACAGCTCTAACTATGGCTACACCTTC.